This T cell receptor beta chain comes out of a study of blood T cell repertoires in COVID-19. As for the study in general: Acute-phase and convalescent COVID-19 samples originated in the United States, Italy and Spain. The cDNA or gDNA used as material had been derived from T cells, B-cell-depleted T cells, or PBMCs.

Assay: immunoSEQ multiplex PCR; the TCRdb copy retains only in-frame clones and omits some. The sample shows about 200,000 clones, approximately 81% of them seen only once. The V and J ends lost 1 base and 6 bases respectively, with 18 bases between them. CDR1 SGHTA and CDR2 FQGNSA come from the germline V gene. There are 16 residues in the CDR3. Cohorts were assigned according to the clinical history that participants reported. The J gene is TRBJ1-2, the V gene TRBV7-2; D may be TRBD1 (5 bases). The receptor's source is a woman aged 50 to 65 with acute COVID-19. Material for sequencing was PBMCs or T cells enriched from blood (not recorded which). CDR3 sequence (DNA): TGTGCCAGCAGCTTAGTGTATTCGGGGGTTGACGATGGCTACACCTTC. It is translated as CASSLVYSGVDDGYTF.